The 9 T cell receptor beta chains reported below all come from one sample, sequenced in a study of cytomegalovirus exposure and HLA in healthy donors. The PCR made use of 60 Vbeta and 13 Jbeta primers. Profiled with immunoSEQ multiplex PCR; TCRdb holds only in-frame clones, not every one. The sample has roughly 74,000 clones; the top ten hold roughly 8%. Sample: PBMCs. These receptors came from a female donor in good health and CMV-seropositive.

The chain combines TRBV5-1 with TRBJ2-1; no firm D call. The V gene's germline CDR1 is SGHRS and CDR2 YFSETQ. There are 11 residues in the CDR3. V dropped 3 bases and J dropped 4 bases, with 2 bases sitting between them. This CDR3 reads CASSSYNEQFF. The CDR3 nucleotides read TGCGCCAGCAGCTCATACAATGAGCAGTTCTTC. The whole variable domain, filled in from reference TRBV5-1 and TRBJ2-1, reads KAGVTQTPRYLIKTRGQQVTLSCSPISGHRSVSWYQQTPGQGLQFLFEYFSETQRNKGNFPGRFSGRQFSNSRSEMNVSTLELGDSALYLCASSSYNEQFFGPGTRLTVL.

V usage is TRBV5-1 and J usage is TRBJ2-7; D remains ambiguous. Germline-derived CDR1 and CDR2 are SGHRS and YFSETQ. Deletions cut 3 bases from V and 5 bases from J, with 9 bases between. The CDR3 has 12 residues. CDR3: CASSSLTDEQYF. The CDR3 region has the DNA TGCGCCAGCAGCTCACTAACTGACGAGCAGTACTTC.

The rearrangement links TRBV11-2 to TRBJ2-4; D possibly corresponds to TRBD1 (5 bases). This CDR3 contains 17 residues. CDR1 SGHAT and CDR2 FQNNGV come from the germline V gene. V lost 4 bases, J lost 0 bases, and 16 bases lay in between. This CDR3 is CASSSPLDTLAKNIQYF. CDR3 DNA sequence: TGTGCCAGCAGCTCACCCTTGGACACCTTAGCCAAAAACATTCAGTACTTC.

This rearrangement joins TRBV4-3 to TRBJ2-5, with 12 positions matching TRBD2. The CDR3 loop spans 21 amino acids. The J segment lost 2 bases and the V segment lost 2 bases, leaving 18 bases of the junction unmatched. CDR1 is LGHNA, CDR2 YSLEER, per germline. In nucleotides, the CDR3 is TGCGCCAGCAGCCAACATCATTTGACTAGCGGGGGCCCAACTCCTCAAGAGACCCAGTACTTC. Translating gives CASSQHHLTSGGPTPQETQYF.

The chain combines TRBV27 with TRBJ1-2, with TRBD1 matching over 9 bases. Trimming removed 6 bases from V and 8 bases from J; junction bases left unmatched: 4. The CDR3 runs to 12 residues. Germline CDR1 is MNHEY and CDR2 is SMNVEV (reference sequence). CDR3 amino acids: CASRITGGGYTF. The CDR3 DNA sequence: TGTGCCAGCAGAATTACAGGGGGCGGCTACACCTTC.

The rearrangement links TRBV6-5 to TRBJ2-1; 7 nucleotides match TRBD1. Germline loops: CDR1 MNHEY, CDR2 SVGAGI. CDR3 size: 13 residues. V gave up 5 bases and J gave up 8 bases; unmatched junction bases: 6. CDR3 sequence reads: CASSVDRFDEQFF. The CDR3 DNA reads as TGTGCCAGCAGTGTGGACAGGTTTGATGAGCAGTTCTTC.

The chain uses TRBV4-1 and TRBJ2-3; possible D gene TRBD1, 6 bases. The germline V gene encodes CDR1 MGHRA and CDR2 YSYEKL. The V and J ends lost 0 bases and 3 bases respectively, with 13 bases between them. This CDR3 contains 16 residues. CDR3 nucleotide sequence: TGCGCCAGCAGCCAAGATTTCCAGGGGCCAACAGATACGCAGTATTTT. It specifies CASSQDFQGPTDTQYF.

DNA for the CDR3: TGCGCCAGCAGCCACCGGACTAGCGGGAGGGACGAGCAGTTCTTC. It is translated as CASSHRTSGRDEQFF. V and J are TRBV4-1 and TRBJ2-1, with 15 nucleotides matching TRBD2. V trimming: 3 bases; J trimming: 10 bases; junction bases outside the gene matches: 4. The length of the CDR3 is 15 residues. Looked up from germline, CDR1 is MGHRA and CDR2 is YSYEKL.

The chain carries TRBV18 and TRBJ1-2; D call uncertain. CDR3 length: 14 amino acids. Trimming left V 3 bases short and J 1 base short, with 9 bases between. Germline CDR1 and CDR2: KGHSH and LQKENI. The CDR3, as DNA: TGTGCCAGCTCACCGCAGAGGGATAACTATGGCTACACCTTC. Protein sequence: CASSPQRDNYGYTF.